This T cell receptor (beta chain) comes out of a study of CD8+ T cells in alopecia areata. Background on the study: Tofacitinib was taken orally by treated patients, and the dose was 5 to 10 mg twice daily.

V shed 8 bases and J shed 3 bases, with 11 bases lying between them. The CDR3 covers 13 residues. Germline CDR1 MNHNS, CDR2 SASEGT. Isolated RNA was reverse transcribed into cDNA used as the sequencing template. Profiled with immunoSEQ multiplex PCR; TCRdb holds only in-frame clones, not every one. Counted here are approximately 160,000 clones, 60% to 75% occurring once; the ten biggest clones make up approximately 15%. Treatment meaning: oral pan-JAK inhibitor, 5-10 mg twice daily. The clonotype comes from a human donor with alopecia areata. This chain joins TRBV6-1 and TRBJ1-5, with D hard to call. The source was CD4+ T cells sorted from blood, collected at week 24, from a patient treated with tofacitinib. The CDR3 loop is CASDRRSNQPQHF. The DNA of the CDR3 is TGTGCCAGCGACCGACGTTCCAATCAGCCCCAGCATTTT.